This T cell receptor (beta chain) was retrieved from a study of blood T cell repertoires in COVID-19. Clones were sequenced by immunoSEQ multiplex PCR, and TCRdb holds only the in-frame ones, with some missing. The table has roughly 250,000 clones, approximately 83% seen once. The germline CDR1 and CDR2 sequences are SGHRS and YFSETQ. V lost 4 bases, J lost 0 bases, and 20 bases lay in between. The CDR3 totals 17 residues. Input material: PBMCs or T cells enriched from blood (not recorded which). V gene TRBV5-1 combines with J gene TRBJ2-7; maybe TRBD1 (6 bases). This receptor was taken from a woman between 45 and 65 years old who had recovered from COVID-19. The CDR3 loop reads CASSRDASGTNSYEQYF. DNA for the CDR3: TGCGCCAGCAGCAGGGATGCTTCCGGGACAAACTCCTACGAGCAGTACTTC.